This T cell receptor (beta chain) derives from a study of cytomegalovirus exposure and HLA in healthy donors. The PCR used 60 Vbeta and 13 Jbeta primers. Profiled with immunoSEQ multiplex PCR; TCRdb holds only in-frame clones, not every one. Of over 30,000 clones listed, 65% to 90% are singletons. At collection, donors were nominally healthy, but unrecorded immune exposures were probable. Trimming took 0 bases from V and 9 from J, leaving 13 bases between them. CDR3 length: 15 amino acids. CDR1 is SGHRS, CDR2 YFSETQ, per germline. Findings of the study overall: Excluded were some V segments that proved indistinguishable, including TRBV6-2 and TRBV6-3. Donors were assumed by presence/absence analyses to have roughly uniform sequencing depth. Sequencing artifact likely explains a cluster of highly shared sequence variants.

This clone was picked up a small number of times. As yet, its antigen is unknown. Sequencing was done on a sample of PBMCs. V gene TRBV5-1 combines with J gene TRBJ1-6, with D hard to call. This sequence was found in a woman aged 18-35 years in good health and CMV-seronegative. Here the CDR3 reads CASSLAFGGISPLHF. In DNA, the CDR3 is TGCGCCAGCAGCTTGGCCTTCGGCGGGATTTCACCCCTCCACTTT.